This T cell receptor (beta chain) was observed in a study of blood T cell repertoires in COVID-19 (dated by TCRdb to 2018 to 2020). Broadly, across the study: Samples covering the acute and convalescent phases of COVID-19 were provided by collaborators in the United States, Italy and Spain. The prospective study material was composed of cDNA or gDNA derived from T cells, B-cell-depleted T cells, or PBMCs. Deeply sampled blood TCRbeta repertoires from subjects exposed to, actively infected with, or recovered from COVID-19 were included in the dataset. The repertoires were made available in a free public database intended to serve as a resource for research on the immune response to SARS-CoV-2. The samples were drawn from two sources: the first 160 participants of the ongoing ImmuneRACE study, and some 1,300 subjects contributed by 6 global collaborators. Sample metadata almost always included a de-identified subject ID, COVID-19 status, age in years and sex. Where available, HLA class I and class II types were obtained from metadata supplied by the sample provider rather than from assay-based typing. Overall results and qualifications from the work: How much clinical and demographic metadata was included differed by source and by participant, and the metadata was provided uncurated.

From the cysteine up to the phenylalanine, the CDR3 has a length of 13 residues. Only CDR3 DNA remains: 39 bases, in frame from the first base. V and J lose 6 bases and 5 bases, and a span of 14 bases separates them. Via the germline V gene, CDR1 is MRHNA and CDR2 SNTAGT. The collaborating institutions used their own protocols to collect whole blood in K2EDTA tubes. For TCRbeta analysis, collaborator samples were shipped as frozen whole blood, as isolated PBMCs, or as DNA extracted from either sample type. As concerns this clone: Its antigen remains unidentified. No base quality values were provided; no much bigger clone lies one nucleotide off.

TCRbeta CDR3 regions were amplified from genomic DNA by means of the immunoSEQ Assay, a bias-controlled multiplex PCR. In the source study's methods: The number of nucleated cells in each sample was estimated from the amplification of reference gene primers within the assay. To quantify the absolute abundance of each unique TCRbeta CDR3 rearrangement, sequence reads were collapsed and filtered. For each sample, productive Simpson clonality was calculated as the square root of Simpson's diversity index across productive rearrangements. In TCRdb, the immuneACCESS table is reduced to in-frame sequences with V and J assigned. These tables do not hold every clone; where another copy was compared, an unresolved V gene accounts for under half, and the others remain unexplained. The V and J calls and clone size are taken from that table; D and trimming were inferred from the DNA. This sample holds 130,000 to 150,000 clones; about 80% were observed only once. 6% to 7.5% of the sample rests with the top ten.

The sample taken for sequencing was peripheral blood. The rearranged chain carries TRBV6-4 and TRBJ2-7; the best D guess is TRBD1, with 6 bases matching. The clonotype comes from a human donor in a cohort sampled during active COVID-19. The DNA reads as follows: TGTGCCAGCAGCCCTACAGGGTCCAACGAGCAGTACTTC. It translates to CASSPTGSNEQYF.